This T cell receptor (beta chain) came from a study of vaccination and CD4 T cells after COVID-19. Stated treatment: roughly nine-day PBMC culture with coronavirus spike peptide pools or control peptides (ViraFEST assay). With the Oncomine TCR Beta short-read assay, DNA from cultured CD4+ T cells was sequenced. TCRdb reanalysed the PCR reads using MiXCR and keeps one entry per CDR3 protein. The sample carries around 17,000 distinct CDR3 sequences, just under 50% recorded once. Study outcomes and limitations: The median SARS-CoV-2-reactive clonotype number increased from about 20 to 38, without statistical significance.

This CDR3 spans 15 amino acids. Germline CDR1 is MDHEN and CDR2 is SYDVKM. The V segment lost 7 bases and the J segment 6 bases; nucleotides outside the gene matches: 10. To note about this clonotype: Its specificity is unknown.

Here the sequenced sample was CD4+ T cells from blood, cultured in vitro, taken before SARS-CoV-2 vaccination. The TCR comes from a human donor who had recovered from COVID-19. The V gene is TRBV28, the J gene TRBJ2-1, with 9 bases that match TRBD1. CDR3 loop: CASTNPGTGTNEQFF. The CDR3 DNA reads as TGTGCCAGCACCAATCCCGGGACAGGGACCAATGAGCAGTTCTTC.